This TCR beta chain was sequenced for a study of molecular identifiers for immune sequencing clone quantification. The study's findings and limits: Jurkat TCR RNA that was spiked in from one cell was reportedly detectable among under 1.2 million naive cells.

As regards this clonotype: Antigen specificity is unknown.

The CDR3 loop spans 14 amino acids. With 4 bases removed from V and 3 bases from J, the gap between germline ends came to 12 bases. Previously reported methods and listed TCR primers produced the bulk TCR libraries. MiXCR, run by TCRdb on the PCR reads, gives a single entry per CDR3 protein. Here the sample spans around 460,000 distinct CDR3 sequences, about a quarter being singletons. Sorting recovered naive CD8 T cells on a CD8+CD4-CCR7+CD45RA+ profile. The chain carries TRBV12-3 or TRBV12-4 and TRBJ1-2; TRBD1 is a possible D gene (5 bases). The sequence derives from a human donor in good health. Some libraries in this study had Jurkat cell RNA spiked in. The source material was naive CD8+ T cells from blood, with Jurkat cell RNA spiked in. Subset described: FACS-sorted CD8+CD4-CCR7+CD45RA+ naive T cells. The CDR3 sequence: CASSSGYWDYGYTF. In DNA, the CDR3 is TGTGCCAGCAGTTCAGGGTATTGGGACTATGGCTACACCTTC.